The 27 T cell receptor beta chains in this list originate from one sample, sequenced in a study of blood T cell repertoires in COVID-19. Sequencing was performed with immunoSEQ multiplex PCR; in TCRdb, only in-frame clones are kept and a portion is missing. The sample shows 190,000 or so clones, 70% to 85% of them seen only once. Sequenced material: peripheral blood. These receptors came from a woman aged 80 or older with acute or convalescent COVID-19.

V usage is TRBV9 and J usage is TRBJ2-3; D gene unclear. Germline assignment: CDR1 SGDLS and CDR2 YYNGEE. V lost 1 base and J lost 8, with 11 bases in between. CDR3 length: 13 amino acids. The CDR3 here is CASSVNTRGTQYF. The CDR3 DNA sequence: TGTGCCAGCAGCGTAAACACCCGTGGTACGCAGTATTTT. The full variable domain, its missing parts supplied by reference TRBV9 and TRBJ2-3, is DSGVTQTPKHLITATGQRVTLRCSPRSGDLSVYWYQQSLDQGLQFLIQYYNGEERAKGNILERFSAQQFPDLHSELNLSSLELGDSALYFCASSVNTRGTQYFGPGTRLTVL.

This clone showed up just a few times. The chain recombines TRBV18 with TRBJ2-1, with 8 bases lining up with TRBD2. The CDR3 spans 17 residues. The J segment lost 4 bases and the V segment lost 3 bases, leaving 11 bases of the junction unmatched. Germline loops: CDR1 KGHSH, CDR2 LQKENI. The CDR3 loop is CASSPAVGSGKYNEQFF. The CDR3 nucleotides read TGTGCCAGCTCACCCGCCGTTGGTAGCGGGAAGTACAATGAGCAGTTCTTC.

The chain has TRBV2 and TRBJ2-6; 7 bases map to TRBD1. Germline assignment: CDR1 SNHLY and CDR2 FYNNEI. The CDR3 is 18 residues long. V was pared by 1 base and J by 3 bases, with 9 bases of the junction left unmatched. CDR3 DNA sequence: TGTGCCAGCAGTGAAGGAGGAAAGGGGGCTGGTGGGGCCAACGTCCTGACTTTC. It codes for CASSEGGKGAGGANVLTF.

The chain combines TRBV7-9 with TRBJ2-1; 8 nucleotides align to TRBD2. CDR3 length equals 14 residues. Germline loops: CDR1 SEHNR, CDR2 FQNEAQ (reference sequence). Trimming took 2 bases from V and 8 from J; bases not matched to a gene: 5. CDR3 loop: CASSLLGGAHEQFF. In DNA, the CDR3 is TGTGCCAGCAGCTTACTCGGGGGGGCCCATGAGCAGTTCTTC.

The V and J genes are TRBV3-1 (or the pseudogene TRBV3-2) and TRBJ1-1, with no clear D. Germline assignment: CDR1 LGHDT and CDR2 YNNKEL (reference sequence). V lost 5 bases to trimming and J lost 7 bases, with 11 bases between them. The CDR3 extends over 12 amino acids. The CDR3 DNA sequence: TGTGCCAGCAGCGCTTCCCGGGGTGAAGCTTTCTTT. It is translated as CASSASRGEAFF.

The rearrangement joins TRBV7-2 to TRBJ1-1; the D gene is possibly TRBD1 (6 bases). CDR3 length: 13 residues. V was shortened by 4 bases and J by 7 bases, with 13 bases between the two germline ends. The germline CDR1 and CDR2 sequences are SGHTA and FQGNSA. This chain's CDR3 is CASSSMQGLEAFF. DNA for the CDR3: TGTGCCAGCAGCTCCATGCAGGGGCTTGAAGCTTTCTTT.

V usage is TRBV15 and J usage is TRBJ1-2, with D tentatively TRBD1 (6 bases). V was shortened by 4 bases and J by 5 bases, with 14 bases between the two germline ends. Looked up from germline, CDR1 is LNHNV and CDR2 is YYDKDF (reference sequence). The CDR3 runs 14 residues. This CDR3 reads CATSIGDGQYGYTF. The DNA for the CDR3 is TGTGCCACCAGCATTGGGGACGGACAGTATGGCTACACCTTC.

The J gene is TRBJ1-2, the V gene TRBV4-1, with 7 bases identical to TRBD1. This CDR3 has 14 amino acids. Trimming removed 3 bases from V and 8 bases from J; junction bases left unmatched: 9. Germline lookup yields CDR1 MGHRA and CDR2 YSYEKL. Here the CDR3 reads CASSHPTGAGGYTF. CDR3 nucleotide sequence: TGCGCCAGCAGCCACCCTACAGGGGCGGGAGGCTACACCTTC.

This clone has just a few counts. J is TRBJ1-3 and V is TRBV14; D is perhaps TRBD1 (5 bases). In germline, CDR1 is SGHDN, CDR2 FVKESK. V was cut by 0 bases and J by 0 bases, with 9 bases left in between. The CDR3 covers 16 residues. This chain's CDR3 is CASSQDRASSGNTIYF. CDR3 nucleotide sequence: TGTGCCAGCAGCCAAGACAGGGCAAGCTCTGGAAACACCATATATTTT. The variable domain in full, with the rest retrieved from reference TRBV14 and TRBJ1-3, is EAGVTQFPSHSVIEKGQTVTLRCDPISGHDNLYWYRRVMGKEIKFLLHFVKESKQDESGMPNNRFLAERTGGTYSTLKVQPAELEDSGVYFCASSQDRASSGNTIYFGEGSWLTVV.

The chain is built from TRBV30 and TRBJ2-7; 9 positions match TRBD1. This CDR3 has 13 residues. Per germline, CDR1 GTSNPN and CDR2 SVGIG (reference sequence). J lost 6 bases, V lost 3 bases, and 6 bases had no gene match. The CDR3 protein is CAWRRGQGGEQYF. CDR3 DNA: TGTGCCTGGAGGCGGGGACAGGGAGGCGAGCAGTACTTC.

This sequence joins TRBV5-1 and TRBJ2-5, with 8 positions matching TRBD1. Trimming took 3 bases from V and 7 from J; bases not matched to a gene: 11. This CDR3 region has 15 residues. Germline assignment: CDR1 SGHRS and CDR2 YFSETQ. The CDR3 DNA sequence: TGCGCCAGCAGCTGGGGGACAGGAGCCGAGGGGACCCAGTACTTC. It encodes CASSWGTGAEGTQYF.

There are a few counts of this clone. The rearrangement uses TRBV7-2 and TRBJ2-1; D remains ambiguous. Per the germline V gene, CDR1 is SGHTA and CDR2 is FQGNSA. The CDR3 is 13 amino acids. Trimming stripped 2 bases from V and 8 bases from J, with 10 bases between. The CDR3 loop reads CASSLSLPDEQFF. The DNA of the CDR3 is TGTGCCAGCAGCTTAAGTCTTCCGGATGAGCAGTTCTTC. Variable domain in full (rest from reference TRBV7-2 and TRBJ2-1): GAGVSQSPSNKVTEKGKDVELRCDPISGHTALYWYRQSLGQGLEFLIYFQGNSAPDKSGLPSDRFSAERTGGSVSTLTIQRTQQEDSAVYLCASSLSLPDEQFFGPGTRLTVL.

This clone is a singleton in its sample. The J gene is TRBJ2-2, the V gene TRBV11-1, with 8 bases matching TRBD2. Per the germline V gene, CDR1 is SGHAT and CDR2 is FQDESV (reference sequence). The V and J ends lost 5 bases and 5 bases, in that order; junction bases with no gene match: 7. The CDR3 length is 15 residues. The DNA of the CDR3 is TGTGCCAGCAGCCCCTCGGGGGGGTGGACCGGGGAGCTGTTTTTT. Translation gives CASSPSGGWTGELFF. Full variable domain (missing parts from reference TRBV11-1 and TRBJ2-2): EAEVAQSPRYKITEKSQAVAFWCDPISGHATLYWYRQILGQGPELLVQFQDESVVDDSQLPKDRFSAERLKGVDSTLKIQPAELGDSAMYLCASSPSGGWTGELFFGEGSRLTVL.

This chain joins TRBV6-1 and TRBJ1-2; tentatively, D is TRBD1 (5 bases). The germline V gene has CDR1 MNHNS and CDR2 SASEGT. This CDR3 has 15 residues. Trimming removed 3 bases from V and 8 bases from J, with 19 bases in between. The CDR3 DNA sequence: TGTGCCAGCAGTGATCAAGGGGCAGGGCTATCCGGCTACACCTTC. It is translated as CASSDQGAGLSGYTF.

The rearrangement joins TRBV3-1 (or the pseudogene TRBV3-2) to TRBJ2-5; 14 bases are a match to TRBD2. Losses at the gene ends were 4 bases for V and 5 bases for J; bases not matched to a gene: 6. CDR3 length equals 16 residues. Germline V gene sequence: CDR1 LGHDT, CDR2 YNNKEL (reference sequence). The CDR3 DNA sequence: TGTGCCAGCAGCCCTCGGACTAGCGGGGGGCGGGAGACCCAGTACTTC. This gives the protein CASSPRTSGGRETQYF.

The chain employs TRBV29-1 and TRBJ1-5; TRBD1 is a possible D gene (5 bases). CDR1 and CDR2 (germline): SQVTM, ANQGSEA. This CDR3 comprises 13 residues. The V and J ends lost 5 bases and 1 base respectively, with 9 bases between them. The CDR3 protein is CSVRWGSNQPQHF. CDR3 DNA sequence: TGCAGCGTTCGATGGGGCAGCAATCAGCCCCAGCATTTT.

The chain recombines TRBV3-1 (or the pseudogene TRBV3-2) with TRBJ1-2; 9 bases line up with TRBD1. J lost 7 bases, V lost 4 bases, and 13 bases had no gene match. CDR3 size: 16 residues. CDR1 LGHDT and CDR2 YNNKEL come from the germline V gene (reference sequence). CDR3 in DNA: TGTGCCAGCAGCCCGAGGGACAGGGTACGCTTGGGTGGCTACACCTTC. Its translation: CASSPRDRVRLGGYTF.

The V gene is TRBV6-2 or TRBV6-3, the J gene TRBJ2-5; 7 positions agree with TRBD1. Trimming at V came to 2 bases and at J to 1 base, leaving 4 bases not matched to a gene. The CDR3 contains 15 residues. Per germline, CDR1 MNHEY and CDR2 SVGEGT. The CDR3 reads CASSYVGQSQETQYF. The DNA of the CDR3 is TGTGCCAGCAGTTACGTGGGACAGTCCCAAGAGACCCAGTACTTC.

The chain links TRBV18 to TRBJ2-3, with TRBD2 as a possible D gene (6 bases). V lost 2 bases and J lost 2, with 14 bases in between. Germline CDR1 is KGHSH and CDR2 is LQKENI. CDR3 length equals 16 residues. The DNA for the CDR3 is TGTGCCAGCTCACCAAGTTGGCGGGGTGCCACAGATACGCAGTATTTT. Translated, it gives CASSPSWRGATDTQYF.

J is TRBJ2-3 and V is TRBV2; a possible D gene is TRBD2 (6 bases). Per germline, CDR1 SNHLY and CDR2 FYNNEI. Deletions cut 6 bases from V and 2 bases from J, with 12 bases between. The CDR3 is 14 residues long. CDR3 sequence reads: CASRWGGDTDTQYF. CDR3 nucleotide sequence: TGTGCCAGCAGGTGGGGCGGGGACACAGATACGCAGTATTTT.

The chain's CDR3 is CATSTLLRASGRPETQYF. For the CDR3, the DNA is TGTGCCACCAGCACCCTTCTTAGGGCTAGCGGGAGGCCGGAGACCCAGTACTTC. This chain connects TRBV15 to TRBJ2-5, with 11 bases fitting TRBD2. The CDR3 has 18 residues. With 4 bases clipped from V and 5 bases from J, the junction kept 15 bases outside the gene matches. In germline, CDR1 is LNHNV, CDR2 YYDKDF (reference sequence).

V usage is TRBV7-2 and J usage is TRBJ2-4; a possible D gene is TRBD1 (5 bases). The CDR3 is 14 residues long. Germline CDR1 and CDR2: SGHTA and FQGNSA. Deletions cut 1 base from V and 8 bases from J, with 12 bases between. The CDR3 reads CASSLDSGMDIQYF. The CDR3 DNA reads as TGTGCCAGCAGCTTAGATTCAGGGATGGACATTCAGTACTTC. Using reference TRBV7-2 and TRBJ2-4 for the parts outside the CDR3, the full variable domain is GAGVSQSPSNKVTEKGKDVELRCDPISGHTALYWYRQSLGQGLEFLIYFQGNSAPDKSGLPSDRFSAERTGGSVSTLTIQRTQQEDSAVYLCASSLDSGMDIQYFGAGTRLSVL.

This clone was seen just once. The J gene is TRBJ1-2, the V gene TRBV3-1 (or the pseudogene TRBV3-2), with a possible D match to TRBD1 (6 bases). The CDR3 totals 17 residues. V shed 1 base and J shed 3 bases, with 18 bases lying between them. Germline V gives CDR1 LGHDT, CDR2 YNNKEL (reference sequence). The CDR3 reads CASSQVGLQGRDYGYTF. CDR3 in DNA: TGTGCCAGCAGCCAAGTTGGGTTGCAGGGGAGGGACTATGGCTACACCTTC.

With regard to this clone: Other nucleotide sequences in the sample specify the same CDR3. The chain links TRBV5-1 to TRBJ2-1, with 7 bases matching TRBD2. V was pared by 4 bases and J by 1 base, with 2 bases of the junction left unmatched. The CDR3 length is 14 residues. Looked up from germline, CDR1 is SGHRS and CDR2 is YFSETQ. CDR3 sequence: CASSLSGSYNEQFF. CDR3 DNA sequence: TGCGCCAGCAGCCTTAGCGGGTCCTACAATGAGCAGTTCTTC.

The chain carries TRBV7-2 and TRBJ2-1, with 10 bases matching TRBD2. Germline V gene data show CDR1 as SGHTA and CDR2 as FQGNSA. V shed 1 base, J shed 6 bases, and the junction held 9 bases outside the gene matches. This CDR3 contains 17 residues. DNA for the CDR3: TGTGCCAGCAGCTTAGTAGGCACTAGCGGGGTTGGCAATGAGCAGTTCTTC. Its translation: CASSLVGTSGVGNEQFF.

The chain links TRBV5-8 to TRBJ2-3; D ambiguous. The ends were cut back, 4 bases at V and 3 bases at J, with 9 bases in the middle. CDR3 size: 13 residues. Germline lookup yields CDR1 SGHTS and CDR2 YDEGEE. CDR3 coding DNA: TGTGCCAGCAGCGTCCCCCCTACAGATACGCAGTATTTT. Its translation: CASSVPPTDTQYF.

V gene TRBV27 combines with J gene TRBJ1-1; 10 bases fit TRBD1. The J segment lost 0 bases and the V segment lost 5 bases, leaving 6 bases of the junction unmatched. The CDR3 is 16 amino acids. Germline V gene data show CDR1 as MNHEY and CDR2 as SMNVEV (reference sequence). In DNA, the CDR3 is TGTGCCAGCAGTCATCGGACAGGGGGGATGAACACTGAAGCTTTCTTT. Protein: CASSHRTGGMNTEAFF.